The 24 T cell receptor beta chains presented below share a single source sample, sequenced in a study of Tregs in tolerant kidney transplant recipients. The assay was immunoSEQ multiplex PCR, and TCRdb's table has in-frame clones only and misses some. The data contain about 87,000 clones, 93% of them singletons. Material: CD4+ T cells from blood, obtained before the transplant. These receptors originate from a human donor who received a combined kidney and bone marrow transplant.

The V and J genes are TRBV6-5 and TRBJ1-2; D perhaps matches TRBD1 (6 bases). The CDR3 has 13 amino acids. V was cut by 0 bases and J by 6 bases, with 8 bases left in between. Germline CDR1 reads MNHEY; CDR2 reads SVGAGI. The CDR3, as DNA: TGTGCCAGCAGTTACTCCCGGACAGATGGCTACACCTTC. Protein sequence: CASSYSRTDGYTF.

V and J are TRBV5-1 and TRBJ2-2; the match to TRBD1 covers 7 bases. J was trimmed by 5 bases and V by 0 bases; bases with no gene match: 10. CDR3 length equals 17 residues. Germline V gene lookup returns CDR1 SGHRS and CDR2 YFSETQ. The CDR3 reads CASSLGLTGVVTGELFF. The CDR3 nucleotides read TGCGCCAGCAGCTTGGGGCTAACAGGGGTCGTGACCGGGGAGCTGTTTTTT.

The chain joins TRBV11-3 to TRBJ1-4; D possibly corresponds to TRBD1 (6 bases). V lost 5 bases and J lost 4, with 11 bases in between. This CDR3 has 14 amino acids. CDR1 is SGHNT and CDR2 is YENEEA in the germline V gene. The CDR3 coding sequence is TGTGCCAGCAGCCCGGGACATGGTAATGAAAAACTGTTTTTT. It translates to CASSPGHGNEKLFF. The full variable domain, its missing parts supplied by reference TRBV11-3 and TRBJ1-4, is EAGVVQSPRYKIIEKKQPVAFWCNPISGHNTLYWYLQNLGQGPELLIRYENEEAVDDSQLPKDRFSAERLKGVDSTLKIQPAELGDSAVYLCASSPGHGNEKLFFGSGTQLSVL.

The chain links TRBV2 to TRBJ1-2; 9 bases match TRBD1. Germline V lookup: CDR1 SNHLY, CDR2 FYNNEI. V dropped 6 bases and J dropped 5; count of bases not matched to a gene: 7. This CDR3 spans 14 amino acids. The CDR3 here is CASSLPGQGYGYTF. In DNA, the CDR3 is TGTGCCAGCAGCCTCCCGGGACAGGGTTATGGCTACACCTTC.

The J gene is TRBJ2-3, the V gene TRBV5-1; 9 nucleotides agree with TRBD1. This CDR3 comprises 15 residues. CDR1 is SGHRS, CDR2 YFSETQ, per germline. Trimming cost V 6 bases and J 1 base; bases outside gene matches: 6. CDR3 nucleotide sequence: TGCGCCAGCAAAAGAACAGGGGGCGGCACAGATACGCAGTATTTT. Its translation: CASKRTGGGTDTQYF.

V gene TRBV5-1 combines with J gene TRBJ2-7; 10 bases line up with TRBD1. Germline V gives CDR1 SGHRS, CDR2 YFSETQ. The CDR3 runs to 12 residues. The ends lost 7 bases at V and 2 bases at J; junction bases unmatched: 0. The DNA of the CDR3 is TGCGCCAGCGGACAGGGGGCCTACGAGCAGTACTTC. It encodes CASGQGAYEQYF.

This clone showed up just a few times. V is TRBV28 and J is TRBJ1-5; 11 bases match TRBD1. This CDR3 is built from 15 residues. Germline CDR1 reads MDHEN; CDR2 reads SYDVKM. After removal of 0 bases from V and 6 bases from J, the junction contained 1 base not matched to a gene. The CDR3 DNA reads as TGTGCCAGCAGTTTATGGGACAGGGGGCGTCAGCCCCAGCATTTT. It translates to CASSLWDRGRQPQHF. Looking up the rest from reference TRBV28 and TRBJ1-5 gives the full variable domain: DVKVTQSSRYLVKRTGEKVFLECVQDMDHENMFWYRQDPGLGLRLIYFSYDVKMKEKGDIPEGYSVSREKKERFSLILESASTNQTSMYLCASSLWDRGRQPQHFGDGTRLSIL.

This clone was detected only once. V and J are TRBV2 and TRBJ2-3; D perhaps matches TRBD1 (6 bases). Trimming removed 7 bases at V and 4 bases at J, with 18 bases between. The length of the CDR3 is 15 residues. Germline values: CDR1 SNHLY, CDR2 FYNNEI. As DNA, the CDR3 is TGTGCCAGCAAATTCCAATTCGAGGGGGCAGATACGCAGTATTTT. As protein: CASKFQFEGADTQYF. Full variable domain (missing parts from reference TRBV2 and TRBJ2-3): EPEVTQTPSHQVTQMGQEVILRCVPISNHLYFYWYRQILGQKVEFLVSFYNNEISEKSEIFDDQFSVERPDGSNFTLKIRSTKLEDSAMYFCASKFQFEGADTQYFGPGTRLTVL.

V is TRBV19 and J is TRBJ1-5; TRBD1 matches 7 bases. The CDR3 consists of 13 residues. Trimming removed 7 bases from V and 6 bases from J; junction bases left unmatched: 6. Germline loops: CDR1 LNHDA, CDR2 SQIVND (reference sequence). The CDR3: CASTPTGTQPQHF. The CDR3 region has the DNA TGTGCCAGTACCCCGACAGGGACTCAGCCCCAGCATTTT.

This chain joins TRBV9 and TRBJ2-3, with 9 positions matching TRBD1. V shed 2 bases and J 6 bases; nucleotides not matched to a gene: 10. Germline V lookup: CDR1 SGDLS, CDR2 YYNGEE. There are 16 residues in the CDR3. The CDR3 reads CASSVETGGFSDTQYF. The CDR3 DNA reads TGTGCCAGCAGCGTCGAGACAGGGGGGTTTTCGGATACGCAGTATTTT.

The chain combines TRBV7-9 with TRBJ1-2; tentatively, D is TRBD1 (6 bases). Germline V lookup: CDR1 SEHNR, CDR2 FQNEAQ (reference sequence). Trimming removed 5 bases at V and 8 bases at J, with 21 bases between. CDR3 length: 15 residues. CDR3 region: CASSPGGLGARGYTF. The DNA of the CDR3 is TGTGCCAGCAGCCCCGGCGGTTTGGGGGCTCGGGGCTACACCTTC.

The CDR3 reads CASGLGSGGTGELFF. The CDR3 DNA reads as TGTGCTAGTGGTTTGGGTTCGGGAGGGACCGGGGAGCTGTTTTTT. The J gene is TRBJ2-2, the V gene TRBV12-5, with TRBD2 matching over 8 bases. Germline trimming cut 1 base from V and 5 bases from J; bases unmatched to any gene: 3. The CDR3 is 15 residues long. CDR1 and CDR2 from the germline V gene are LGHNT and FRNRAP.

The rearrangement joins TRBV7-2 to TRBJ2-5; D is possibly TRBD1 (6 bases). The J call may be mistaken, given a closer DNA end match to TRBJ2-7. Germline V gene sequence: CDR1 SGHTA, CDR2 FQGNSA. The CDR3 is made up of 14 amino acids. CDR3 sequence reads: CASSPSGHNYEQYF. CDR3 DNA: TGTGCCAGCAGCCCGTCGGGACACAACTACGAGCAGTACTTC.

The CDR3 protein is CASSLAPNQGGETQYF. CDR3 coding DNA: TGTGCCAGCAGCTTGGCCCCCAACCAAGGGGGAGAGACCCAGTACTTC. The chain combines TRBV5-4 with TRBJ2-5; a possible D gene is TRBD1 (6 bases). Trimming stripped 0 bases from V and 4 bases from J, with 16 bases between. From germline, CDR1 is SGHNT and CDR2 YYREEE (reference sequence). The CDR3 runs to 16 residues.

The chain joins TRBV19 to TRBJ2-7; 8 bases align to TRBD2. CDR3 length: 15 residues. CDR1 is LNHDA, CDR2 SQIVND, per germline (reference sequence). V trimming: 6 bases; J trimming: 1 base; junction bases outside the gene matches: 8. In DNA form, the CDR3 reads TGTGCCAGTAGCCGGGGGGGGAAGCCGTCCTACGAGCAGTACTTC. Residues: CASSRGGKPSYEQYF. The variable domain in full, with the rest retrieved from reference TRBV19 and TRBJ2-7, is DGGITQSPKYLFRKEGQNVTLSCEQNLNHDAMYWYRQDPGQGLRLIYYSQIVNDFQKGDIAEGYSVSREKKESFPLTVTSAQKNPTAFYLCASSRGGKPSYEQYFGPGTRLTVT.

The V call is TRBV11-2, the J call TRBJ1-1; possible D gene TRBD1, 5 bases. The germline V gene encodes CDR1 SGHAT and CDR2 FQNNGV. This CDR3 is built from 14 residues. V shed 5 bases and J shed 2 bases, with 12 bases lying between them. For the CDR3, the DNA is TGTGCCAGCAGCAGTCTACAGGACAACACTGAAGCTTTCTTT. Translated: CASSSLQDNTEAFF.

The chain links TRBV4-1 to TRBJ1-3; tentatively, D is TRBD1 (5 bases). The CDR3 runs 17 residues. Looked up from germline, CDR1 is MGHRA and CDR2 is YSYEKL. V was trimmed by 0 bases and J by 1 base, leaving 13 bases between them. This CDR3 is CASSQDRPRQSGNTIYF. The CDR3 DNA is TGCGCCAGCAGCCAAGATAGACCCCGACAGTCTGGAAACACCATATATTTT.

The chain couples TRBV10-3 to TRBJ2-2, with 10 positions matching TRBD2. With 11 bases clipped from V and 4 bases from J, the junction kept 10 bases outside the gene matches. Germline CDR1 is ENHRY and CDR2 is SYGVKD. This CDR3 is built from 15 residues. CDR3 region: CAVSTGLAATGELFF. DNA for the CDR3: TGTGCCGTATCAACTGGACTAGCGGCCACCGGGGAGCTGTTTTTT.

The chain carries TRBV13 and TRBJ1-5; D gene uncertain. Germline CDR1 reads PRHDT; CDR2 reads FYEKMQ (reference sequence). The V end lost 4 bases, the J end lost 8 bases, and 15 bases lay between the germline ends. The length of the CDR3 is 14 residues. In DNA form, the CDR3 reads TGTGCCAGCAGCTCGGCCCGGGGAGAGGAGCCCCAGCATTTT. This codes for CASSSARGEEPQHF.

Written as DNA, the CDR3 is TGTGCCAGCAGCTTTCGGGGGACAGGGTCATACGAGCAGTACTTC. Translating gives CASSFRGTGSYEQYF. The rearrangement links TRBV11-3 to TRBJ2-7; 9 bases line up with TRBD1. Per the germline V gene, CDR1 is SGHNT and CDR2 is YENEEA. Losses at the gene ends were 3 bases for V and 4 bases for J; bases not matched to a gene: 7. This CDR3 is 15 amino acids long. The entire variable domain, with the rest obtained from reference TRBV11-3 and TRBJ2-7, is as follows: EAGVVQSPRYKIIEKKQPVAFWCNPISGHNTLYWYLQNLGQGPELLIRYENEEAVDDSQLPKDRFSAERLKGVDSTLKIQPAELGDSAVYLCASSFRGTGSYEQYFGPGTRLTVT.

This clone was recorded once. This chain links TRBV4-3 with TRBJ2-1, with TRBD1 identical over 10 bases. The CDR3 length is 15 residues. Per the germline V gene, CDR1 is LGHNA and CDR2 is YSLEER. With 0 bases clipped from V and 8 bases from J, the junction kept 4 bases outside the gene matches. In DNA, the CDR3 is TGCGCCAGCAGCCAAGAGACAGGGGGCCGGGATGAGCAGTTCTTC. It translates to CASSQETGGRDEQFF.

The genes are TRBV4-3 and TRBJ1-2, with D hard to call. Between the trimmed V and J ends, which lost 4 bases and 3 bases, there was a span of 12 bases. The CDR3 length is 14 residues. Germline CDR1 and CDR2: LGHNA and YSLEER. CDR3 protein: CASSPSLGDYGYTF. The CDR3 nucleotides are TGCGCCAGCAGCCCTTCTTTGGGCGACTATGGCTACACCTTC.

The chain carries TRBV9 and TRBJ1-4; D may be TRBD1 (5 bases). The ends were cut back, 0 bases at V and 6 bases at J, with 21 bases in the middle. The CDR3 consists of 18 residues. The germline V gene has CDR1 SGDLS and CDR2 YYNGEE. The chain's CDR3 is CASSVGPPGSWGDEKLFF. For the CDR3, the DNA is TGTGCCAGCAGCGTAGGACCTCCAGGTAGTTGGGGCGATGAAAAACTGTTTTTT. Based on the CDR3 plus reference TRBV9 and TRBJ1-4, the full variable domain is DSGVTQTPKHLITATGQRVTLRCSPRSGDLSVYWYQQSLDQGLQFLIQYYNGEERAKGNILERFSAQQFPDLHSELNLSSLELGDSALYFCASSVGPPGSWGDEKLFFGSGTQLSVL.

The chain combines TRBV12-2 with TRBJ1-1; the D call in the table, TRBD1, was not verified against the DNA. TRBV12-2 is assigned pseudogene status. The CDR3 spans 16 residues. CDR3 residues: CASRLLGQGLNTEAFF. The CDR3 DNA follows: TGTGCAAGTCGCTTATTGGGGCAGGGATTGAACACTGAAGCTTTCTTT.